This TCR beta chain was recovered during a study of blood T cell dynamics during melanoma immunotherapy. Assay: immunoSEQ multiplex PCR; the TCRdb copy retains only in-frame clones and omits some. The sample lists about 11,000 clones, about four fifths occurring once. As for time point: week 3, after first cycle of checkpoint inhibitor. Sampling occurred pretreatment (T0) and at week 3 (W3), after cycle one of checkpoint blockade. Germline values: CDR1 SGHNT, CDR2 YENEEA. With V trimmed by 4 bases and J by 2 bases, 1 base remained unmatched. CDR3 length equals 15 residues. This receptor was obtained from a human donor with melanoma. The chain uses TRBV11-3 and TRBJ2-2; 10 bases match TRBD2. Sequenced here: blood, sampled from a patient treated with checkpoint blockade. CDR3 protein: CASSSSGGNTGELFF. The CDR3, as DNA: TGTGCCAGCAGCTCTAGCGGGGGAAACACCGGGGAGCTGTTTTTT. The full variable domain, in which reference TRBV11-3 and TRBJ2-2 provide the parts outside the CDR3, is EAGVVQSPRYKIIEKKQPVAFWCNPISGHNTLYWYLQNLGQGPELLIRYENEEAVDDSQLPKDRFSAERLKGVDSTLKIQPAELGDSAVYLCASSSSGGNTGELFFGEGSRLTVL.